This TCR beta chain was sequenced for a study of neurological immune-mediated disorders. V shed 1 base, J shed 2 bases, and the junction held 2 bases outside the gene matches. There are 16 residues in the CDR3. Germline V lookup: CDR1 KGHDR, CDR2 SFDVKD. 5'RACE generated cDNA with 10-nucleotide random UMIs. TCRdb processed the 5' RACE reads anew with MiXCR; each CDR3 protein has one entry. The sample includes 50,000 to 55,000 distinct CDR3 sequences, approximately 3.9% seen only once; the top ten take 6.5%. This clonotype was counted ten times or more. Sample: PBMCs. The genes are TRBV24-1 and TRBJ2-3; 10 bases match TRBD2. The TCR originated in a man in his sixties with multiple sclerosis. Written as DNA, the CDR3 is TGTGCCACCAGTGATTTTAGCGGGGGGATCACAGATACGCAGTATTTT. Translation gives CATSDFSGGITDTQYF.